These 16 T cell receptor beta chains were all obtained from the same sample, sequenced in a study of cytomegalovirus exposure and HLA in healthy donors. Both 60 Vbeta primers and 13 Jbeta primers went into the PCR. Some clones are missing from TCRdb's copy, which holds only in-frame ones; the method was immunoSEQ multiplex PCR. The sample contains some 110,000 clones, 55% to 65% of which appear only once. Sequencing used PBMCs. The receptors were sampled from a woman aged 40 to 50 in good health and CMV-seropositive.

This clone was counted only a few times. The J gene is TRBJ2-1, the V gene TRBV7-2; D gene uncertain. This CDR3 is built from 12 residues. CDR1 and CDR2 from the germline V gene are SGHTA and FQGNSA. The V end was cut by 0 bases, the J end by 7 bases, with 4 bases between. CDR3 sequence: CASSLARNEQFF. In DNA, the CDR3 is TGTGCCAGCAGCTTAGCGAGGAATGAGCAGTTCTTC.

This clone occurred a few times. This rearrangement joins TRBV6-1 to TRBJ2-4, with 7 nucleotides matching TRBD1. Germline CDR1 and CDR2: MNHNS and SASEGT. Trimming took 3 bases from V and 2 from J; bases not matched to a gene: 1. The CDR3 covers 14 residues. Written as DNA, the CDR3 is TGTGCCAGCAGTGACAGGGGGACCAAAAACATTCAGTACTTC. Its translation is CASSDRGTKNIQYF.

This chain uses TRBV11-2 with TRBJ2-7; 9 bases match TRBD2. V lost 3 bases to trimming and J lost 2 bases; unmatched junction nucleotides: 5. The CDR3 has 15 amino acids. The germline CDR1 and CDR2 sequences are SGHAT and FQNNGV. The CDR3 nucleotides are TGTGCCAGCAGCTTGGGGGTAGCGGGAGCCTACGAGCAGTACTTC. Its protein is CASSLGVAGAYEQYF.

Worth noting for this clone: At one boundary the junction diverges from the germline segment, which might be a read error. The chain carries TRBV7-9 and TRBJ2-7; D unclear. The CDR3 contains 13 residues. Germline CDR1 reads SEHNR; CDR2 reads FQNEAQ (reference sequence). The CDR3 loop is CSSSSVTHYEQYF. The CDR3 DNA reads TGTTCCAGCAGCTCGGTGACACACTACGAGCAGTACTTC.

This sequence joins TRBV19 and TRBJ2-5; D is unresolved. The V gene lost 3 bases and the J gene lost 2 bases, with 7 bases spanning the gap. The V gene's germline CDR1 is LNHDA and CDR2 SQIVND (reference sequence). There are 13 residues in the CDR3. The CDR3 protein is CASSISDQETQYF. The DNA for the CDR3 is TGTGCCAGTAGTATCTCAGATCAAGAGACCCAGTACTTC. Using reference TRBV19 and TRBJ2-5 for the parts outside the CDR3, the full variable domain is DGGITQSPKYLFRKEGQNVTLSCEQNLNHDAMYWYRQDPGQGLRLIYYSQIVNDFQKGDIAEGYSVSREKKESFPLTVTSAQKNPTAFYLCASSISDQETQYFGPGTRLLVL.

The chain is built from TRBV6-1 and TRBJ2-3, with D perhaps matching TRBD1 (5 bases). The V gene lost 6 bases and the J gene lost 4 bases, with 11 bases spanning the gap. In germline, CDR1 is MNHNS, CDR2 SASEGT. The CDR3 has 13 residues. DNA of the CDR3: TGTGCCAGCAGCAGGGATAGGCCAGATACGCAGTATTTT. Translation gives CASSRDRPDTQYF.

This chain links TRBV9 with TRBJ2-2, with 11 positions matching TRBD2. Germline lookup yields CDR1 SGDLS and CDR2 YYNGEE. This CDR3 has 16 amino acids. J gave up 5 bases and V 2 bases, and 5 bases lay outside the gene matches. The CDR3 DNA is TGTGCCAGCAGCGTTCTAGCGGGAGGAAATACCGGGGAGCTGTTTTTT. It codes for CASSVLAGGNTGELFF.

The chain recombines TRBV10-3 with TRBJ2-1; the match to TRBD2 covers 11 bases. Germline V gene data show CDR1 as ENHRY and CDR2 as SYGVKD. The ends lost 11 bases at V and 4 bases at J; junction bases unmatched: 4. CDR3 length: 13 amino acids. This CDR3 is CAVGLAEYNEQFF. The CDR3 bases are TGTGCCGTGGGACTAGCGGAGTACAATGAGCAGTTCTTC.

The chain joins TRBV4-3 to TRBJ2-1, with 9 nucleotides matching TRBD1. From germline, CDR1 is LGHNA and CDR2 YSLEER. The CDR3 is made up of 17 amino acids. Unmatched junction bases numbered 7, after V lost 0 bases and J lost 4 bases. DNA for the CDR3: TGCGCCAGCAGCCAAGATCTCGGACAGGGGATATACAATGAGCAGTTCTTC. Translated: CASSQDLGQGIYNEQFF.

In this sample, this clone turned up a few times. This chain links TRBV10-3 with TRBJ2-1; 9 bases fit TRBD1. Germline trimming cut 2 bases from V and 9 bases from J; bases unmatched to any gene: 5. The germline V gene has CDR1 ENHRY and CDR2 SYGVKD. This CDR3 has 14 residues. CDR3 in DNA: TGTGCCATCAGTGAGACCGGGACAGGGTTTGAGCAGTTCTTC. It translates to CAISETGTGFEQFF.

CDR3 nucleotides: TGTGCCACCAGCAGGGTAGGACTTCAGCCCCAGCATTTT. Translating it yields CATSRVGLQPQHF. The chain combines TRBV15 with TRBJ1-5; D call uncertain. Germline V gene lookup returns CDR1 LNHNV and CDR2 YYDKDF (reference sequence). This CDR3 contains 13 residues. V shed 3 bases and J shed 6 bases, with 9 bases lying between them.

The CDR3 reads CASSLSASLYEQYF. CDR3 nucleotide sequence: TGTGCCAGCAGTTTATCTGCTAGTCTCTACGAGCAGTACTTC. The gene calls are TRBV28 and TRBJ2-7; D ambiguous. Germline CDR1 and CDR2: MDHEN and SYDVKM. The CDR3 extends over 14 amino acids. The V end was cut by 1 base, the J end by 3 bases, with 10 bases between. Filled out from reference TRBV28 and TRBJ2-7, the complete variable domain reads DVKVTQSSRYLVKRTGEKVFLECVQDMDHENMFWYRQDPGLGLRLIYFSYDVKMKEKGDIPEGYSVSREKKERFSLILESASTNQTSMYLCASSLSASLYEQYFGPGTRLTVT.

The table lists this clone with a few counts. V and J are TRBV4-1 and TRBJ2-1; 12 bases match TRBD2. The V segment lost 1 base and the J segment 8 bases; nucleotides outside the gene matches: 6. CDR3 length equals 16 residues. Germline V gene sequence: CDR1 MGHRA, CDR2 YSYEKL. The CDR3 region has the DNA TGCGCCAGCAGCCAAGTGGAACTAGCGGGAGGACATGAGCAGTTCTTC. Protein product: CASSQVELAGGHEQFF.

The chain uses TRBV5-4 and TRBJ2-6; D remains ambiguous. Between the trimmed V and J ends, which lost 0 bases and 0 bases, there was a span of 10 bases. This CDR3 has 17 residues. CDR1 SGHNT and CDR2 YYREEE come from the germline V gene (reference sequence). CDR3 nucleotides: TGTGCCAGCAGCTTGGCCGGAGTAATCTCTGGGGCCAACGTCCTGACTTTC. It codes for CASSLAGVISGANVLTF.

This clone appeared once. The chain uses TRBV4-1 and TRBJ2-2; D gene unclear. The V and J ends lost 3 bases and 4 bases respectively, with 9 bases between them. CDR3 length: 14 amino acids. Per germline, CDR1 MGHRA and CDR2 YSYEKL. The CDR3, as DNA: TGCGCCAGCAGCCATGGGTCGGGCACCGGGGAGCTGTTTTTT. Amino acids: CASSHGSGTGELFF.

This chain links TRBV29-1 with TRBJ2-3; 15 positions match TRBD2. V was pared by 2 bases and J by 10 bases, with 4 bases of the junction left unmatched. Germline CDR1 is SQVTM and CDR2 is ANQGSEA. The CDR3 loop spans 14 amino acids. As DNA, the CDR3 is TGCAGCGTTGAATACGGACTAGCGGGAGGGTCGCAGTATTTT. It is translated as CSVEYGLAGGSQYF.